This entry concerns a single T cell receptor (beta chain). Its antigen is not known. This record comes from a study of Ad26.COV2.S vaccination and SARS-CoV-2 variants. About the study: Within the COV1001 Ad26.COV2.S trial arm, the donor was enrolled. Dosing was one shot or two shots 56 days apart. Regarding the study as a whole: Placebo recipients and vaccine recipients were similar in non-spike TCR breadth.

Specified treatment: some 20 received Ad26.COV2.S at low or high dose, single or two shots; roughly five received placebo; per-sample allocation not given. Sample collection was performed on day 63 after the first vaccine or placebo injection. CDR1 and CDR2 from the germline V gene are SGHTA and FQGNSA. V was clipped by 0 bases and J by 6 bases, with 11 bases between them. CDR3 length: 14 residues. Libraries were prepared by immunoSEQ multiplex PCR; TCRdb keeps only in-frame clonotypes and omits some of them. The data hold around 450,000 clones, with 89% observed a single time. This TCR derives from a person between 18 and 65 years old who received the Ad26.COV2.S COVID-19 vaccine or a placebo. The V and J genes are TRBV7-2 and TRBJ1-1; tentative D call: TRBD1 (5 bases). This specimen consisted of peripheral blood, obtained in a trial of Ad26.COV2.S vaccine versus placebo. CDR3 residues: CASSLAGEVSEAFF. The CDR3 coding sequence is TGTGCCAGCAGCTTAGCGGGGGAAGTATCTGAAGCTTTCTTT.